The clone carrying this TCR beta chain occurred a few times. The target antigen is unknown. This sample is drawn from a study of cytomegalovirus exposure and HLA in healthy donors. The study, taken as a whole, reports: Later work found that TCR association rates differed between HLA loci; DRB1 had the most and HLA-C the fewest.

The length of the CDR3 is 17 residues. V shed 3 bases, J shed 1 base, and the junction held 7 bases outside the gene matches. CDR1 MNHEY and CDR2 SMNVEV come from the germline V gene (reference sequence). PCR amplification relied on 60 Vbeta primers (plus 13 Jbeta primers). The data were produced by immunoSEQ multiplex PCR, yet TCRdb's version contains in-frame clones alone and is incomplete. The data contain some 130,000 clones, approximately 61% of them singletons. V is TRBV27 and J is TRBJ2-3; 10 nucleotides agree with TRBD2. The sequence was collected from a human donor in good health. Sequenced: PBMCs. The CDR3 is CASSLLAGGPGTDTQYF. The CDR3, as DNA: TGTGCCAGCAGTTTGTTAGCGGGAGGCCCCGGCACAGATACGCAGTATTTT.